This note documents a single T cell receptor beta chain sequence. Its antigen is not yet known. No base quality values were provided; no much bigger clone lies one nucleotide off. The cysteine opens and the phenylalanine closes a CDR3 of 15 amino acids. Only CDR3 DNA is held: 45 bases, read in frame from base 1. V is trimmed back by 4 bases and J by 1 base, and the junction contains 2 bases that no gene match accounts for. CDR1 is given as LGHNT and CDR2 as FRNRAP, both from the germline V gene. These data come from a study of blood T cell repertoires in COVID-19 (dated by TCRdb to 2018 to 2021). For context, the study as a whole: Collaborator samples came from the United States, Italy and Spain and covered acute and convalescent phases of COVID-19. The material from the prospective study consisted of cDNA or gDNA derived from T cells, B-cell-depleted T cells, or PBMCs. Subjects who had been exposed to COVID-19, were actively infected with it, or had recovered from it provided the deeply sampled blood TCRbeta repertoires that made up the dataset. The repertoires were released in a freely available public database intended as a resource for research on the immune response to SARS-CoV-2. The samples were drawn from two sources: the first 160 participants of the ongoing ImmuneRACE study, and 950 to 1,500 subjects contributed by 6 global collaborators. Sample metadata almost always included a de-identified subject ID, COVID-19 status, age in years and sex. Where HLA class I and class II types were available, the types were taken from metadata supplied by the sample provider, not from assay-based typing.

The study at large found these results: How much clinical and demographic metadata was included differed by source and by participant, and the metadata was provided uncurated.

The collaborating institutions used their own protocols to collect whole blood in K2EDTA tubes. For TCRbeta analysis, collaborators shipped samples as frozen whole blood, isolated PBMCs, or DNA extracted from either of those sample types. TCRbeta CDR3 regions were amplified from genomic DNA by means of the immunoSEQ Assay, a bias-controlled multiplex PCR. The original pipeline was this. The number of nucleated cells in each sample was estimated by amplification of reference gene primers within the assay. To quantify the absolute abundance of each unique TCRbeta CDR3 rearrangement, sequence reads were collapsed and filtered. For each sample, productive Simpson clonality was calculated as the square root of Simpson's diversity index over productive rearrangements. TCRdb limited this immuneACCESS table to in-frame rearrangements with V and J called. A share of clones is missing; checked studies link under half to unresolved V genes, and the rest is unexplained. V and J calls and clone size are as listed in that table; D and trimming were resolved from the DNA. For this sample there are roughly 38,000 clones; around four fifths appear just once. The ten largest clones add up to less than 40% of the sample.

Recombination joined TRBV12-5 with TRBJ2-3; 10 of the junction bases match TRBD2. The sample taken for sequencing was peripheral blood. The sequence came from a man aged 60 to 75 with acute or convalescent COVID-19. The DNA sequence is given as TGTGCTAGTGGTTCGGGGACTAGCGGCACAGATACGCAGTATTTT. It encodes CASGSGTSGTDTQYF.